This T cell receptor (beta chain) comes out of a study of Ad26.COV2.S vaccination and SARS-CoV-2 variants. With 7 bases clipped from V and 9 bases from J, the junction kept 9 bases outside the gene matches. The CDR3 consists of 14 residues. Produced via immunoSEQ multiplex PCR; TCRdb's table is partial and in-frame only. The sample lists a few hundred thousand clones; around 87% were seen once. Treatment noted: roughly 18 received Ad26.COV2.S at low or high dose, single or two shots; about five received placebo; per-sample allocation not given. Sample collection was performed on day 63 after the first vaccine or placebo injection.

This chain uses TRBV23-1 with TRBJ1-6, with TRBD1 matching over 7 bases. TRBV23-1 is known as an ORF, though its function is uncertain. The source of this sequence is a person between 18 and 59 years old who received the Ad26.COV2.S COVID-19 vaccine or a placebo. Sequences were derived from peripheral blood, sampled in a trial of Ad26.COV2.S vaccine versus placebo. The DNA of the CDR3 is TGCGCCAGCATCTCTCCGGGACAGCCTTCACCCCTCCACTTT. Encoded protein: CASISPGQPSPLHF.